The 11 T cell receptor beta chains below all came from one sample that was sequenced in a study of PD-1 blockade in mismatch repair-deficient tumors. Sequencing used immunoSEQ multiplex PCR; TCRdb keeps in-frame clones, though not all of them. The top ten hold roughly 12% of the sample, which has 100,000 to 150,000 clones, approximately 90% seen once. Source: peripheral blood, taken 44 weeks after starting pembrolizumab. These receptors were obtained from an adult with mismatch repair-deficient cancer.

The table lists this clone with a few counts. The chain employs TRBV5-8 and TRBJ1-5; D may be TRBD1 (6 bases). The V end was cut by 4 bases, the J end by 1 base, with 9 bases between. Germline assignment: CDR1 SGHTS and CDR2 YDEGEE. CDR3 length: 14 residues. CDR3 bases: TGTGCCAGCAGCCGACAGGTGAGCAATCAGCCCCAGCATTTT. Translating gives CASSRQVSNQPQHF. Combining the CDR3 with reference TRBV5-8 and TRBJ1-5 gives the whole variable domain EAGVTQSPTHLIKTRGQQATLRCSPISGHTSVYWYQQALGLGLQFLLWYDEGEERNRGNFPPRFSGRQFPNYSSELNVNALELEDSALYLCASSRQVSNQPQHFGDGTRLSIL.

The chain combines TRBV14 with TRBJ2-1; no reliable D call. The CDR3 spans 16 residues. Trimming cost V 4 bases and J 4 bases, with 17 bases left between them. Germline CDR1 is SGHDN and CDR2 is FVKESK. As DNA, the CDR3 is TGTGCCAGCAGCCTACTTGGGCGAACCCAATACAATGAGCAGTTCTTC. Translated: CASSLLGRTQYNEQFF.

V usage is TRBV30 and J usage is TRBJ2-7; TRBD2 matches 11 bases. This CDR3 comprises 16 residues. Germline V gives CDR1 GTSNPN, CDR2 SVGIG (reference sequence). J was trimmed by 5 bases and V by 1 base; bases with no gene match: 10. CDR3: CAWSGGSGLADDEQYF. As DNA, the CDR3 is TGTGCCTGGAGTGGGGGGTCGGGACTAGCGGATGACGAGCAGTACTTC. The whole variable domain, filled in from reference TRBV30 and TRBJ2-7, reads SQTIHQWPATLVQPVGSPLSLECTVEGTSNPNLYWYRQAAGRGLQLLFYSVGIGQISSEVPQNLSASRPQDRQFILSSKKLLLSDSGFYLCAWSGGSGLADDEQYFGPGTRLTVT.

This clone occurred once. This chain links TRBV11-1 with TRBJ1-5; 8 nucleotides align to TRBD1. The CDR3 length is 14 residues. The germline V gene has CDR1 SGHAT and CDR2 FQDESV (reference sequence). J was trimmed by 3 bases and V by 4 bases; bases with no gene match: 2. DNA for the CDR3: TGTGCCAGCAGCTCGGGACAGGTCAATCAGCCCCAGCATTTT. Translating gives CASSSGQVNQPQHF.

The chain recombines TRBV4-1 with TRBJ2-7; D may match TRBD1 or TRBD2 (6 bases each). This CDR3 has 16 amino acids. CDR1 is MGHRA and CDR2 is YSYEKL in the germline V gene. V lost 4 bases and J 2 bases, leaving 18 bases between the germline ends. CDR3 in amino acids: CASSPLPRGRTYEQYF. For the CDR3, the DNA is TGCGCCAGCAGCCCCCTCCCCCGGGGGCGGACCTACGAGCAGTACTTC.

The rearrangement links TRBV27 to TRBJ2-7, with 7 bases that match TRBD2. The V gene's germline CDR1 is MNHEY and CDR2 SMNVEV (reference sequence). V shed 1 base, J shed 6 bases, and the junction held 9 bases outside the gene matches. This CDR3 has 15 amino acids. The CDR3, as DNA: TGTGCCAGCAGTTTATACCCGGGACTACCGGGCGAGCAGTACTTC. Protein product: CASSLYPGLPGEQYF.

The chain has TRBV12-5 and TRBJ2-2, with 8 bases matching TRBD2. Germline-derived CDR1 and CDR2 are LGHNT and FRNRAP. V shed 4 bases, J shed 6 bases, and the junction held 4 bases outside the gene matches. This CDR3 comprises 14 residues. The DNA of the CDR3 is TGTGCTAGTGGTTGGCAAGCGGGAGCCGGGGAGCTGTTTTTT. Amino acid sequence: CASGWQAGAGELFF.

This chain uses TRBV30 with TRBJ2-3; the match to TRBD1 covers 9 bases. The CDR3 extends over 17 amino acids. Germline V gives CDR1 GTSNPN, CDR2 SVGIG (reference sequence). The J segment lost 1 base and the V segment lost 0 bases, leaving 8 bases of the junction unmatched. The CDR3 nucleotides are TGTGCCTGGAGTGTACCCGGGACAGGGAAGGGCACAGATACGCAGTATTTT. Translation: CAWSVPGTGKGTDTQYF.

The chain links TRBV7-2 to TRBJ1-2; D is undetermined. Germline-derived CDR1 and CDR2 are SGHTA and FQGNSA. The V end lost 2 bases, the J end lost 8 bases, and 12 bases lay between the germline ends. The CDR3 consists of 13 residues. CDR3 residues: CASSLSLGRGYTF. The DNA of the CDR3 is TGTGCCAGCAGCTTAAGTCTCGGGAGGGGCTACACCTTC.

CDR3 in amino acids: CASSFWTGGQPQHF. In nucleotides, the CDR3 is TGTGCCAGCAGTTTTTGGACAGGCGGCCAGCCCCAGCATTTT. This chain uses TRBV28 with TRBJ1-5; 7 positions match TRBD1. The CDR3 is 14 residues long. V lost 3 bases and J lost 7; bases outside the gene matches: 6. Germline V lookup: CDR1 MDHEN, CDR2 SYDVKM.

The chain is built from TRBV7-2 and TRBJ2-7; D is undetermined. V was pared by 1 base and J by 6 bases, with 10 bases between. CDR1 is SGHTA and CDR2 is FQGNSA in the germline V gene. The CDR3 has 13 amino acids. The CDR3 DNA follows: TGTGCCAGCAGCTTAGAGGTCCGGTCCGAGCAGTACTTC. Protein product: CASSLEVRSEQYF.